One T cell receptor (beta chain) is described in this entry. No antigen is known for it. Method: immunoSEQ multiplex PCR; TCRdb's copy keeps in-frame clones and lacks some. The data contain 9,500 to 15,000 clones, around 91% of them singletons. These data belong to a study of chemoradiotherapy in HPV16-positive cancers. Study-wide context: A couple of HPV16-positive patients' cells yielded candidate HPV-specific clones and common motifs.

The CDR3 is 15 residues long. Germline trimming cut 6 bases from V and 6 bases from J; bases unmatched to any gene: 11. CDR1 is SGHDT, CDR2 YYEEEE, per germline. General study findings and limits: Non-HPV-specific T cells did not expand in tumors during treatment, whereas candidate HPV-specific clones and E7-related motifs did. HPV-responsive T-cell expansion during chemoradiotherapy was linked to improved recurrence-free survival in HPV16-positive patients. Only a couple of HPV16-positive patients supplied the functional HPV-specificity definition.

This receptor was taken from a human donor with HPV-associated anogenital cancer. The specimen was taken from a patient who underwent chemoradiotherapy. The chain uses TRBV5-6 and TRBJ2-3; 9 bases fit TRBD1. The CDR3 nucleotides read TGTGCCAGCAAGGGACAGGGATTCGTAGGCGATACGCAGTATTTT. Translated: CASKGQGFVGDTQYF. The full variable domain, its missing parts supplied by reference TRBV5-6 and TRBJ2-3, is DAGVTQSPTHLIKTRGQQVTLRCSPKSGHDTVSWYQQALGQGPQFIFQYYEEEERQRGNFPDRFSGHQFPNYSSELNVNALLLGDSALYLCASKGQGFVGDTQYFGPGTRLTVL.